This TCR beta chain stems from a study of human T cells and chemical hapten exposure. Documented time point: patch test 2, 6 weeks after DPC sensitization. Treatment of the sample: therapeutic diphenylcyclopropenone sensitization with weekly scalp DPC. This clonotype has a count of ten or more. MiXCR was run by TCRdb on the RACE reads, yielding one entry per CDR3 protein. This table has about 400,000 distinct CDR3 sequences, roughly 6.3% appearing once. Sequenced material: whole blood, taken in connection with sensitization to the hapten diphenylcyclopropenone (DPC). This sequence originates from a young woman with alopecia areata. Some clones in this sample may be carry-over from other donors' samples.

CDR3 coding DNA: TGTGCCAGCAGTTTCCAGGGAAGCACAGATACGCAGTATTTT. It codes for CASSFQGSTDTQYF. The chain uses TRBV28 and TRBJ2-3; TRBD1 is a possible D gene (5 bases). The germline gives CDR1 MDHEN, CDR2 SYDVKM. This CDR3 is 14 amino acids long. The germline V and J ends were trimmed by 3 bases and 0 bases, with 7 bases remaining between them. Full variable domain (remainder filled in from reference TRBV28 and TRBJ2-3): DVKVTQSSRYLVKRTGEKVFLECVQDMDHENMFWYRQDPGLGLRLIYFSYDVKMKEKGDIPEGYSVSREKKERFSLILESASTNQTSMYLCASSFQGSTDTQYFGPGTRLTVL.